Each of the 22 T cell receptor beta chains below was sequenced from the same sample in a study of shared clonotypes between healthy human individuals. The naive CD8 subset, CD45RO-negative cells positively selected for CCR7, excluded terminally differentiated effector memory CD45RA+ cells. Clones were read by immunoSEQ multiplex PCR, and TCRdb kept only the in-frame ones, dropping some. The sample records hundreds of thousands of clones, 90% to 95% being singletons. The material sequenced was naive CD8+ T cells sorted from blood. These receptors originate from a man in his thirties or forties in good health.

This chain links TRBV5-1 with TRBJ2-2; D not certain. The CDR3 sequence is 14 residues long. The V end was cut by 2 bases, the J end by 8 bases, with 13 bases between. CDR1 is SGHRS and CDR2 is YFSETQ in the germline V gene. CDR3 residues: CASSFHGTFGELFF. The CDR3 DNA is TGCGCCAGCAGCTTCCACGGCACTTTTGGGGAGCTGTTTTTT.

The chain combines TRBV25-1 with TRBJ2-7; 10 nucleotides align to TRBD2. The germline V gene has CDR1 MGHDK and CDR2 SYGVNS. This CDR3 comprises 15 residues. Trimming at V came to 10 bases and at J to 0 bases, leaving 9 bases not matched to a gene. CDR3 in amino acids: CATPGPSGSSYEQYF. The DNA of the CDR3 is TGTGCCACCCCCGGGCCTAGCGGGAGCTCCTACGAGCAGTACTTC.

CDR3 coding DNA: TGTGCCAGCACCCCTGGGTTGGCGGACGGAAACACCATATATTTT. Translation: CASTPGLADGNTIYF. The chain combines TRBV11-2 with TRBJ1-3; D not resolved. CDR1 and CDR2 from the germline V gene are SGHAT and FQNNGV. V lost 7 bases, J lost 4 bases, and 17 bases lay in between. The CDR3 has 15 amino acids.

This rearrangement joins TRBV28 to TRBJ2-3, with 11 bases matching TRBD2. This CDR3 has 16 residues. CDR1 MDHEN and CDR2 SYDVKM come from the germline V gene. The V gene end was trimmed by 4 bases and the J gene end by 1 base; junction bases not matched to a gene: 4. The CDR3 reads CASSWGTSGRTDTQYF. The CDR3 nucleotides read TGTGCCAGCAGTTGGGGGACTAGCGGACGCACAGATACGCAGTATTTT.

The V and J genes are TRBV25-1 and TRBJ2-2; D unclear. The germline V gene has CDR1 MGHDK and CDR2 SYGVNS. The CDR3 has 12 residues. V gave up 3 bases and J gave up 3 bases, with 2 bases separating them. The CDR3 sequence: CASSDYTGELFF. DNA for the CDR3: TGTGCCAGCAGTGACTACACCGGGGAGCTGTTTTTT.

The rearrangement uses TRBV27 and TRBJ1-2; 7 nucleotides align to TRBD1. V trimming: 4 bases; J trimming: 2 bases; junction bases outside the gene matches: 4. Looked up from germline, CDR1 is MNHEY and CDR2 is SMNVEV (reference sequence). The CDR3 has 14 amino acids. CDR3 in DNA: TGTGCCAGCAGTTCTCCGGGACAGAACTATGGCTACACCTTC. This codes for CASSSPGQNYGYTF.

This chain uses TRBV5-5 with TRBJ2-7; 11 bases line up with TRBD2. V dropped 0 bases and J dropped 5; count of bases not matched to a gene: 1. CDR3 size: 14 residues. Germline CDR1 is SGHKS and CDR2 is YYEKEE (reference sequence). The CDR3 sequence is CASSLEGLADEQYF. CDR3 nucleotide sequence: TGTGCCAGCAGCTTGGAGGGACTAGCGGACGAGCAGTACTTC.

Here the CDR3 reads CASSLANSYEQYF. CDR3 in DNA: TGTGCCAGCAGTTTAGCCAACTCCTACGAGCAGTACTTC. The chain joins TRBV27 to TRBJ2-7; D unclear. Trimming took 2 bases from V and 0 from J, leaving 5 bases between them. Germline V CDR1 and CDR2: MNHEY, SMNVEV (reference sequence). This CDR3 comprises 13 residues.

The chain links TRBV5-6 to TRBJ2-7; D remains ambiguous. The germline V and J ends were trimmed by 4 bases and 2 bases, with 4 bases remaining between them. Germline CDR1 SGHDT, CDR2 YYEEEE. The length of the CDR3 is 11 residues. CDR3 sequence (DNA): TGTGCCAGCAGCACGACCTACGAGCAGTACTTC. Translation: CASSTTYEQYF.

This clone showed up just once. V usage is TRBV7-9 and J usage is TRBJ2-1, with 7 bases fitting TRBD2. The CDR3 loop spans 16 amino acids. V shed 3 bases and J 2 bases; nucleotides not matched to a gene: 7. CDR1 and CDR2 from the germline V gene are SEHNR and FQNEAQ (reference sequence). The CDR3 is CASSFEGLETYNEQFF. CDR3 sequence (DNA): TGTGCCAGCAGCTTCGAAGGACTAGAAACCTACAATGAGCAGTTCTTC. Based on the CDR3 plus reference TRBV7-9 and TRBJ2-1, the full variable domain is DTGVSQNPRHKITKRGQNVTFRCDPISEHNRLYWYRQTLGQGPEFLTYFQNEAQLEKSRLLSDRFSAERPKGSFSTLEIQRTEQGDSAMYLCASSFEGLETYNEQFFGPGTRLTVL.

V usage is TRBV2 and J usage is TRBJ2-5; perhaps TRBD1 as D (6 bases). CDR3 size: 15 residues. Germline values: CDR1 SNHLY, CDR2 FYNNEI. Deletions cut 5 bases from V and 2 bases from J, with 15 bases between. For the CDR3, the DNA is TGTGCCAGCAGTCCCACGGGACACCTTCAAGAGACCCAGTACTTC. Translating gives CASSPTGHLQETQYF.

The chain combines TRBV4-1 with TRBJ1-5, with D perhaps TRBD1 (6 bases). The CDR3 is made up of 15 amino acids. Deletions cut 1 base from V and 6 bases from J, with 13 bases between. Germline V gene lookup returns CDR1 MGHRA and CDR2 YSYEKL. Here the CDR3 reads CASSQVLGAGQPQHF. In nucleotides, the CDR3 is TGCGCCAGCAGCCAAGTCTTGGGGGCAGGTCAGCCCCAGCATTTT.

This CDR3 reads CASTPPGTDTQYF. The CDR3 bases are TGTGCCAGCACCCCCCCGGGGACAGATACGCAGTATTTT. The chain links TRBV28 to TRBJ2-3, with D perhaps TRBD2 (5 bases). CDR3 size: 13 residues. CDR1 is MDHEN, CDR2 SYDVKM, per germline. Between the trimmed V and J ends, which lost 7 bases and 3 bases, there was a span of 11 bases.

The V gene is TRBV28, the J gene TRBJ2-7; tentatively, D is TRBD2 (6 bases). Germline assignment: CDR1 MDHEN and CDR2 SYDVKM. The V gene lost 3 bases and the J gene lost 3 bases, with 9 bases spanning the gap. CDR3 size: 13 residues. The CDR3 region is CASSFRGGYEQYF. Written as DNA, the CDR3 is TGTGCCAGCAGTTTTAGGGGAGGCTACGAGCAGTACTTC.

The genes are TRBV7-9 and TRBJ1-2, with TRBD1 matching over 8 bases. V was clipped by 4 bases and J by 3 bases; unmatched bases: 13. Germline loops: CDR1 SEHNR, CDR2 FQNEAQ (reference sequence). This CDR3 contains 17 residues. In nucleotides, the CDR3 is TGTGCCAGCAGCTCCTCTGAATATGACAGGGGAGACTATGGCTACACCTTC. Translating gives CASSSSEYDRGDYGYTF.

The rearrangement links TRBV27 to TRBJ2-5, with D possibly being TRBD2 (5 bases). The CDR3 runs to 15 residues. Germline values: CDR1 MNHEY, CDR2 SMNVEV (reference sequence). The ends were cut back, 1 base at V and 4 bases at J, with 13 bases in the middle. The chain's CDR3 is CASSLFGVTGETQYF. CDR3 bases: TGTGCCAGCAGTTTATTCGGGGTTACTGGAGAGACCCAGTACTTC.

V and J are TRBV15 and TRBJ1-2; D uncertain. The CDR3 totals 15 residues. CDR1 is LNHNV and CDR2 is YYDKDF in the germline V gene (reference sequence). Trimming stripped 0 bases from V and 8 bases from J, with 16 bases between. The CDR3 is CATSRDGAQTAGYTF. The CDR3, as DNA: TGTGCCACCAGCAGAGACGGAGCTCAAACTGCGGGCTACACCTTC.

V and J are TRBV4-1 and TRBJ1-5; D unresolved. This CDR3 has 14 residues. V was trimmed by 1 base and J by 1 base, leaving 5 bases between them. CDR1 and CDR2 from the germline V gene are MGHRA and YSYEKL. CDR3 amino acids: CASSQVVSNQPQHF. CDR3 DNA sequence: TGCGCCAGCAGCCAAGTGGTCAGCAATCAGCCCCAGCATTTT.

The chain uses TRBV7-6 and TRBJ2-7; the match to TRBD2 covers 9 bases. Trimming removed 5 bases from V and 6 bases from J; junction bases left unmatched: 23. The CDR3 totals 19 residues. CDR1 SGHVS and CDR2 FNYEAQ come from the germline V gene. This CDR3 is CASSNSGGREGRSIAEQYF. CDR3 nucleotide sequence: TGTGCCAGCAGCAACTCCGGGGGGCGGGAGGGCCGGAGTATAGCCGAGCAGTACTTC.

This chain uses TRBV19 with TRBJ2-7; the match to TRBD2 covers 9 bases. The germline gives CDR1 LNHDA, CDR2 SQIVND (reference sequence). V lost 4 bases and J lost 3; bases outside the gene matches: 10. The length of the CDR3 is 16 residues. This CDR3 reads CASSTKETSGFYEQYF. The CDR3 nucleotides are TGTGCCAGTAGTACGAAGGAGACTAGCGGCTTCTACGAGCAGTACTTC. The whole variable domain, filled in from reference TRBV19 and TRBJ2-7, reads DGGITQSPKYLFRKEGQNVTLSCEQNLNHDAMYWYRQDPGQGLRLIYYSQIVNDFQKGDIAEGYSVSREKKESFPLTVTSAQKNPTAFYLCASSTKETSGFYEQYFGPGTRLTVT.

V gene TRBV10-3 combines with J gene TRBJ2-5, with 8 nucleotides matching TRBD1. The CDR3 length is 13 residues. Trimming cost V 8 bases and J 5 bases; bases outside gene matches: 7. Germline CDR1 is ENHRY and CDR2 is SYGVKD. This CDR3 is CAISQGAWETQYF. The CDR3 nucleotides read TGTGCCATCTCGCAGGGGGCATGGGAGACCCAGTACTTC.

The CDR3 loop is CARWETTNEKLFF. In DNA form, the CDR3 reads TGTGCCAGGTGGGAGACAACTAATGAAAAACTGTTTTTT. The chain joins TRBV19 to TRBJ1-4; no firm D call. The V end lost 9 bases, the J end lost 0 bases, and 8 bases lay between the germline ends. In germline, CDR1 is LNHDA, CDR2 SQIVND (reference sequence). This CDR3 spans 13 amino acids.